This T cell receptor beta chain was recorded in a study of T cells in Graves' hyperthyroidism and ophthalmopathy. This clonotype came up a few times. Using RNA transcripts as the source, TCR beta CDR3 regions were amplified. The HTBI primer set served for first-round RT-PCR of the TCR CDR3. TCRdb re-called the multiplex PCR reads through MiXCR, storing one row per CDR3 protein. This repertoire shows just over 550,000 distinct CDR3 sequences, 35% to 55% found once; its top ten account for just over 8%. This CDR3 has 11 amino acids. CDR1 is SQVTM and CDR2 is ANQGSEA in the germline V gene. The V end was cut by 6 bases, the J end by 2 bases, with 8 bases between.

Material for sequencing was peripheral blood or thyroid tissue (not recorded which). This receptor was identified in a woman younger than 30 with Graves' hyperthyroidism. J is TRBJ2-7 and V is TRBV29-1; D unclear. CDR3 amino acids: CSVQGPYEQYF. The CDR3 DNA reads as TGCAGCGTCCAAGGGCCCTACGAGCAGTACTTC.